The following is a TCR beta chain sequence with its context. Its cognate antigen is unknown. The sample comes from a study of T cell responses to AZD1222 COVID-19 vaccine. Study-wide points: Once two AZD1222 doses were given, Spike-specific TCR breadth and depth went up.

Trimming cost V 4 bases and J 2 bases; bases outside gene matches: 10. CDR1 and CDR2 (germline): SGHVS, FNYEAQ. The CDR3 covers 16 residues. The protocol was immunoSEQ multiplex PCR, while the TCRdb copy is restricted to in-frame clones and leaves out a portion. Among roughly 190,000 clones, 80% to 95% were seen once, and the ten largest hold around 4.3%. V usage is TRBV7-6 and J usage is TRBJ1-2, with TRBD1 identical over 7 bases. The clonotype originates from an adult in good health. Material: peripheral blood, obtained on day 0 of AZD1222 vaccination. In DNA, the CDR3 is TGTGCCAGCAGCTCACGAGGGACAGCGAAGAACTATGGCTACACCTTC. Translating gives CASSSRGTAKNYGYTF. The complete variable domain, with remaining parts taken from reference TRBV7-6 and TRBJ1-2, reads GAGVSQSPRYKVTKRGQDVALRCDPISGHVSLYWYRQALGQGPEFLTYFNYEAQQDKSGLPNDRFSAERPEGSISTLTIQRTEQRDSAMYRCASSSRGTAKNYGYTFGSGTRLTVV.